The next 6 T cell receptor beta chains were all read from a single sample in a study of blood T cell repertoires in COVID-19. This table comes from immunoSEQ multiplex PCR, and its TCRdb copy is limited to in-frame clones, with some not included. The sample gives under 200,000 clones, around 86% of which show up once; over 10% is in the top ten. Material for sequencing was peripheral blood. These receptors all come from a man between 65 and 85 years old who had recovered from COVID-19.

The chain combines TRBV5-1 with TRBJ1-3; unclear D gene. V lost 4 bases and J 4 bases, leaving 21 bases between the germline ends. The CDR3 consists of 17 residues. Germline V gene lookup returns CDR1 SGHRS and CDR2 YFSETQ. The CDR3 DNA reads TGCGCCAGCAGCCCGACCCAGGTTCCTCGCCCGGGAAACACCATATATTTT. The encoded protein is CASSPTQVPRPGNTIYF.

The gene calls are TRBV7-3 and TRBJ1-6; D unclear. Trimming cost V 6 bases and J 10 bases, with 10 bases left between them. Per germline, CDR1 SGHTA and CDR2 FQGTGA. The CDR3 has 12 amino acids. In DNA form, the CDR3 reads TGTGCCAGCAGTCCCAGGTACTCACCCCTCCACTTT. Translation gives CASSPRYSPLHF.

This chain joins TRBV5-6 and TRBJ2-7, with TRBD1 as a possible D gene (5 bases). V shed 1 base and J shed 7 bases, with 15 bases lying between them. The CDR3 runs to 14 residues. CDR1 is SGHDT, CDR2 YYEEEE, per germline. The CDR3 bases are TGTGCCAGCAGCTTGACAGGCACCTCAAGAGAGCAGTACTTC. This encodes CASSLTGTSREQYF.

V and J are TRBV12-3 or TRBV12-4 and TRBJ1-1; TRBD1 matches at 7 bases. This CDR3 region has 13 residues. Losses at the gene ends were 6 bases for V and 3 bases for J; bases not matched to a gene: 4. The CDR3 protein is CASRNTGDTEAFF. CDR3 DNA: TGTGCCAGCAGGAACACAGGGGACACTGAAGCTTTCTTT.

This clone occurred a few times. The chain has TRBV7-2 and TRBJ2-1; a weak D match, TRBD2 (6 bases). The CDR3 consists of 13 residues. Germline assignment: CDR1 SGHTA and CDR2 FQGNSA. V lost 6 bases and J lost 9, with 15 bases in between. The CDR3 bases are TGTGCCAGCAGGCCTCTAGCGTTGGCTGAGCAGTTCTTC. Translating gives CASRPLALAEQFF. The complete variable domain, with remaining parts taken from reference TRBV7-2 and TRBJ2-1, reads GAGVSQSPSNKVTEKGKDVELRCDPISGHTALYWYRQSLGQGLEFLIYFQGNSAPDKSGLPSDRFSAERTGGSVSTLTIQRTQQEDSAVYLCASRPLALAEQFFGPGTRLTVL.

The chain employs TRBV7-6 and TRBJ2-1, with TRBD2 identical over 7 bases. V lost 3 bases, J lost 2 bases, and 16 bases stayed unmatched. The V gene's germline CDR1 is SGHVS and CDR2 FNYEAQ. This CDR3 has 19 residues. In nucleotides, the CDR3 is TGTGCCAGCAGCTTTGACGACGGTCCTAGCGGCGTGACCTACAATGAGCAGTTCTTC. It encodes CASSFDDGPSGVTYNEQFF. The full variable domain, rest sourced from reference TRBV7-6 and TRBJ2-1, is GAGVSQSPRYKVTKRGQDVALRCDPISGHVSLYWYRQALGQGPEFLTYFNYEAQQDKSGLPNDRFSAERPEGSISTLTIQRTEQRDSAMYRCASSFDDGPSGVTYNEQFFGPGTRLTVL.